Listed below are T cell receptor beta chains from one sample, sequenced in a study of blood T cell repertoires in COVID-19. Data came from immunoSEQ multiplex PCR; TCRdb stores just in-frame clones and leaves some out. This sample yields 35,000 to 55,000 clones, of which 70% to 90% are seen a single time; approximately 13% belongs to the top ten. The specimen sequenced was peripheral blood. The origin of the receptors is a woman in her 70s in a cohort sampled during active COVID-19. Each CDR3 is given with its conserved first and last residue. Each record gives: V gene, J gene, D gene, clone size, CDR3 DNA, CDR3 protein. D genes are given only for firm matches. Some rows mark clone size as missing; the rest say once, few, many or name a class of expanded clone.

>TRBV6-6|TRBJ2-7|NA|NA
TGTGCCAGCAGGGTGGGAGGCTCCTACGAGCAGTACTTC
CASRVGGSYEQYF
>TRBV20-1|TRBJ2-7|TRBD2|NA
TGCAGTGCTAGTGGGACTAGCGCCGAATACGAGCAGTACTTC
CSASGTSAEYEQYF
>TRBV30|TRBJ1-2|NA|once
TGTGCCTGGAGTCCAGGTAATGGCTACACCTTC
CAWSPGNGYTF
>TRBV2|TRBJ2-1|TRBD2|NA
TGTGCCAGCAGTCCGGGACTAGCGGCCTACAATGAGCAGTTCTTC
CASSPGLAAYNEQFF
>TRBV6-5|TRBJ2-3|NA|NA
TGTGCCAGCAGTTACTCGGGCGCCTCAATGATGCAGTATTTT
CASSYSGASMMQYF
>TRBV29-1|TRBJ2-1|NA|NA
TGCAGCGTTGTGGTGCACGGGGACTCCTACAATGAGCAGTTCTTC
CSVVVHGDSYNEQFF
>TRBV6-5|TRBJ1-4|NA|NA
TGTGCCAGCAGTCGAGGGGGGGCAGGTAATGAAAAACTGTTTTTT
CASSRGGAGNEKLFF
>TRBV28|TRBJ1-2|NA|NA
TGTGCCAGCAGTTTATACGGGGGTGCGGGAGGCTACACCTTC
CASSLYGGAGGYTF
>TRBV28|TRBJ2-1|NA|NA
TGTGCCAGCATCGCGACACTTCAGAATGAGCAGTTCTTC
CASIATLQNEQFF
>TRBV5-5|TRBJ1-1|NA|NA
TGTGCCAGCAGCCTAACCGCCGCTGAAGCTTTCTTT
CASSLTAAEAFF
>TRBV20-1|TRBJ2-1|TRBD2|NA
TGCAGTGCTAGTGTTAGCGGGAGGGCCAGGGAGCAGTTCTTC
CSASVSGRAREQFF
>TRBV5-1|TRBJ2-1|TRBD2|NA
TGCGCCAGCAGTTCTGGACTAGCGGGAGCTTACAATGAGCAGTTCTTC
CASSSGLAGAYNEQFF
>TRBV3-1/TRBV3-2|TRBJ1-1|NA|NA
TGTGCCAGCAGCCAAGGGGAGGCATGGACTGAAGCTTTCTTT
CASSQGEAWTEAFF
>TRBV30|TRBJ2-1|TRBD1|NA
TGTGCCTCTAATAGGGACAGCCCCGGCGGCTCCACCTCGGAGCAGTTCTTC
CASNRDSPGGSTSEQFF